This is a list of T cell receptor beta chains from one sample in a study of blood T cell repertoires in COVID-19. Clones were read by immunoSEQ multiplex PCR, and TCRdb kept only the in-frame ones, dropping some. The sample carries approximately 280,000 clones, 70% to 90% recorded once. Sequencing input: peripheral blood. These TCRs come from a woman aged 70-85 years with acute or convalescent COVID-19. Both conserved end residues are part of each CDR3. D genes are given only for firm matches. The listing skips clone size in some rows; elsewhere it reads once, few, many or a size class.

v_gene	d_gene	j_gene	abundance	CDR3aa	CDR3nt
TRBV27	TRBD1	TRBJ1-2	.	CASSTGGYGYTF	TGTGCCAGCTCGACAGGGGGCTATGGCTACACCTTC
TRBV5-1	TRBD1	TRBJ1-1	few	CASSGQGANTEAFF	TGCGCCAGCAGCGGACAGGGGGCCAACACTGAAGCTTTCTTT
TRBV27	TRBD2	TRBJ2-7	.	CAGRGGHSVNEQYF	TGTGCCGGAAGGGGAGGGCATTCGGTCAACGAGCAGTACTTC
TRBV14	.	TRBJ2-1	.	CASSPGFRSYNEQFF	TGTGCCAGCAGCCCAGGGTTTCGGTCCTACAATGAGCAGTTCTTC
TRBV10-3	.	TRBJ1-1	.	CATSSMNTEAFF	TGTGCCACCAGCAGTATGAACACTGAAGCTTTCTTT
TRBV3-1/TRBV3-2	.	TRBJ1-1	.	CASSQDLSVLAEAFF	TGTGCCAGCAGCCAAGATCTGTCGGTCCTAGCTGAAGCTTTCTTT
TRBV9	.	TRBJ2-2	.	CASSDRQYTGELFF	TGTGCCAGCAGCGACCGACAGTACACCGGGGAGCTGTTTTTT
TRBV19	.	TRBJ2-3	.	CASSLSRGRTDTQYF	TGTGCCAGTAGCCTAAGTCGAGGCCGCACAGATACGCAGTATTTT
TRBV3-1/TRBV3-2	.	TRBJ1-1	.	CASRSQGYNTEAFF	TGTGCCAGCAGATCACAGGGCTACAACACTGAAGCTTTCTTT
TRBV19	.	TRBJ1-3	.	CASSDLAGNTIYF	TGTGCCAGTTCAGATCTCGCTGGAAACACCATATATTTT
TRBV5-6	TRBD1	TRBJ1-5	.	CASSLGQGGQPQHF	TGTGCCAGCAGCTTGGGGCAGGGGGGTCAGCCCCAGCATTTT
TRBV2	.	TRBJ1-6	once	CASAAGVGSPLHF	TGTGCCAGCGCGGCAGGGGTAGGTTCACCCCTCCACTTT
TRBV2	.	TRBJ1-6	.	CASSRGGARNSPLHF	TGTGCCAGCAGTCGCGGGGGCGCCCGAAATTCACCCCTCCACTTT
TRBV30	.	TRBJ1-1	.	CAWGRPGTEAFF	TGTGCCTGGGGCCGACCAGGCACTGAAGCTTTCTTT
TRBV12-3/TRBV12-4	TRBD1	TRBJ1-2	.	CASSLEQGGYTF	TGTGCCAGCAGTTTAGAACAGGGGGGTTACACCTTC
TRBV19	.	TRBJ1-5	.	CATRGPNQPQHF	TGTGCCACTCGTGGGCCTAATCAGCCCCAGCATTTT
TRBV5-1	.	TRBJ1-1	.	CAYTLGAAFF	TGCGCCTACACACTGGGGGCAGCTTTCTTT
TRBV10-3	TRBD1	TRBJ2-7	.	CAISPVVGTGLAYF	TGTGCCATCAGCCCCGTCGTAGGGACAGGGCTTGCGTACTTC
TRBV5-1	.	TRBJ2-2	.	CASSLLATGQTGELFF	TGCGCCAGCAGCTTACTAGCGACAGGACAAACCGGGGAGCTGTTTTTT
TRBV19	.	TRBJ2-1	once	CASSMGLDNEQFF	TGTGCCAGTAGTATGGGACTCGACAATGAGCAGTTCTTC
TRBV6-5	TRBD2	TRBJ2-1	few	CASSKLAGGNEQFF	TGTGCCAGCAGTAAACTAGCGGGGGGCAATGAGCAGTTCTTC
TRBV3-1/TRBV3-2	TRBD1	TRBJ2-3	.	CASSPGTGNTDTQYF	TGTGCCAGCAGCCCCGGGACAGGCAACACAGATACGCAGTATTTT